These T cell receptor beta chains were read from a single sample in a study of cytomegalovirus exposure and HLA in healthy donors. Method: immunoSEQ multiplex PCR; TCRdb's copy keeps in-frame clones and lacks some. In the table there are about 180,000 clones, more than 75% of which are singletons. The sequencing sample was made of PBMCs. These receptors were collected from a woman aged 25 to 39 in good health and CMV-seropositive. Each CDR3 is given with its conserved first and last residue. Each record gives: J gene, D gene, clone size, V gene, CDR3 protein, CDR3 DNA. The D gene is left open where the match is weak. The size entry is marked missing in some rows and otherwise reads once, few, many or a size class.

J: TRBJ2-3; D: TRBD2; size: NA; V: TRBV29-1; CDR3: CSFGRVTDTQYF; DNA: TGCAGCTTCGGGAGGGTCACAGATACGCAGTATTTT
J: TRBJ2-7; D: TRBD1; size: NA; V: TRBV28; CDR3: CASRRTGGKDEQYF; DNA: TGTGCCAGCAGAAGGACAGGGGGAAAGGACGAGCAGTACTTC
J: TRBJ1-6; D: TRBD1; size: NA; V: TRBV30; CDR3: CASTGGNGSPLHF; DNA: TGTGCCTCGACAGGGGGCAATGGTTCACCCCTCCACTTT
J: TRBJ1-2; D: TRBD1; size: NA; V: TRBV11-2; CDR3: CASSIQGIDGYTF; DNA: TGTGCCAGCAGCATACAGGGGATAGATGGCTACACCTTC
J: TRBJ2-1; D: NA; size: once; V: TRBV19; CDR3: CASSIQGRLYNEQFF; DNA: TGTGCCAGTAGTATTCAGGGTCGACTCTACAATGAGCAGTTCTTC
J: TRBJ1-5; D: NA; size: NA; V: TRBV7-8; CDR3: CASSLRAGGPISNQPQHF; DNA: TGTGCCAGCAGCTTAAGAGCCGGAGGTCCCATTAGCAATCAGCCCCAGCATTTT
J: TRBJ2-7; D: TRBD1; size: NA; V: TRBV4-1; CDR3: CASSQQTGGSAHEQYF; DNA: TGCGCCAGCAGCCAACAGACAGGGGGCTCTGCCCACGAGCAGTACTTC
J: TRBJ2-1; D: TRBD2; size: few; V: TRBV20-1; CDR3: CSARAGDRQFF; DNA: TGCAGTGCTAGGGCGGGGGACCGGCAGTTCTTC
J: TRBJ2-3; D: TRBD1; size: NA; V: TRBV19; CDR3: CASSSDRGRADTQYF; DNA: TGTGCCAGTAGCTCAGACAGGGGAAGGGCAGATACGCAGTATTTT
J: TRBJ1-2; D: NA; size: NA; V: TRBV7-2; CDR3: CASSPSPYRAPNYGYTF; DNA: TGTGCCAGCAGCCCCTCGCCCTACAGGGCCCCTAACTATGGCTACACCTTC
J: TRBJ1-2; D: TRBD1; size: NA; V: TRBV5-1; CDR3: CASSVGQGSYTF; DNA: TGCGCCAGCAGCGTCGGACAGGGAAGCTACACCTTC
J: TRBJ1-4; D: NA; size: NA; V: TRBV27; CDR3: CASSYRGSTNEKLFF; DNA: TGTGCCAGCAGTTATCGAGGGAGCACTAATGAAAAACTGTTTTTT
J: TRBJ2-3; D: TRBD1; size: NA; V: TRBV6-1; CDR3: CASTRLGTGVNTQYF; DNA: TGTGCCAGCACTCGACTGGGGACAGGGGTGAATACGCAGTATTTT
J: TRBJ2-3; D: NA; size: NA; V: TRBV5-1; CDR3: CASCPGLATPTDTQYF; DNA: TGCGCCAGCTGCCCCGGGCTAGCGACTCCCACAGATACGCAGTATTTT
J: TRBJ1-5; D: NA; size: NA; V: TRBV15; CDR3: CATSRALPKQQTWAWAQPQHF; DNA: TGTGCCACCAGCAGAGCCTTGCCCAAACAGCAAACTTGGGCCTGGGCTCAGCCCCAGCATTTT
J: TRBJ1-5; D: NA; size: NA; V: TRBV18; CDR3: CASSPGENQPQHF; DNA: TGTGCCAGCTCACCAGGAGAAAATCAGCCCCAGCATTTT
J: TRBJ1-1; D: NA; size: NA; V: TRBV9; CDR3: CASSAVNTEAFF; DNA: TGTGCCAGCAGCGCGGTGAACACTGAAGCTTTCTTT
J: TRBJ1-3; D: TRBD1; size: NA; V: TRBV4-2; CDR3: CASSHLQDRGDTIYF; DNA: TGTGCCAGCAGCCACCTCCAGGACAGGGGAGACACCATATATTTT
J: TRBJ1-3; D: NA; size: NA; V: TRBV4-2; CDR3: CASSQDRVLDSGNTIYF; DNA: TGTGCCAGCAGCCAAGATCGGGTACTCGACTCTGGAAACACCATATATTTT
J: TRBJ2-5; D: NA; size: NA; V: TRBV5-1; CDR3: CASSLVSSGRRTQYF; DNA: TGCGCCAGCAGCTTGGTATCGTCGGGGAGGCGGACCCAGTACTTC
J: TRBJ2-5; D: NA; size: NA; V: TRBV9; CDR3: CASSTTGTQETQYF; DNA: TGTGCCAGCAGTACGACAGGCACTCAAGAGACCCAGTACTTC
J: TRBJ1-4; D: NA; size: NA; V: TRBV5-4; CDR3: CASSRLPRGGATNEKLFF; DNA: TGTGCCAGCAGCCGACTCCCGCGCGGGGGGGCAACTAATGAAAAACTGTTTTTT